The 24 T cell receptor beta chains below were found in one sample sequenced in a study of spatial heterogeneity in lung cancer. Stated time point: blood at routine non-recurrence follow-up after resection. TCRdb reprocessed the 5' RACE reads via MiXCR and lists one record per CDR3 protein. This table holds 42,000 or so distinct CDR3 sequences, roughly a tenth found once. The sample in question was PBMCs, obtained at follow-up. The receptors originated from a female donor with early-stage non-small cell lung cancer.

This chain connects TRBV7-2 to TRBJ1-1, with D unclear. This CDR3 spans 15 amino acids. CDR1 and CDR2 (germline): SGHTA, FQGNSA. V was trimmed by 6 bases and J by 9 bases, leaving 23 bases between them. The CDR3, as DNA: TGTGCCAGCAGTGCTACGACGGCTTTCACCAGACAAGCTTTCTTT. Amino acid sequence: CASSATTAFTRQAFF. The full variable domain, completed using reference TRBV7-2 and TRBJ1-1, is GAGVSQSPSNKVTEKGKDVELRCDPISGHTALYWYRQSLGQGLEFLIYFQGNSAPDKSGLPSDRFSAERTGGSVSTLTIQRTQQEDSAVYLCASSATTAFTRQAFFGQGTRLTVV.

This clonotype was found a few times. The rearrangement links TRBV3-1 to TRBJ2-5, with 8 bases lining up with TRBD2. Trimming at V came to 0 bases and at J to 4 bases, leaving 4 bases not matched to a gene. Germline V gene data show CDR1 as LGHDT and CDR2 as YNNKEL (reference sequence). The CDR3 runs to 15 residues. Written as DNA, the CDR3 is TGTGCCAGCAGCCAAGAAGGACTAGCCCTAGAGACCCAGTACTTC. It translates to CASSQEGLALETQYF.

This clonotype was counted between two and nine times. The chain is built from TRBV4-2 and TRBJ2-3, with 10 bases identical to TRBD2. Looked up from germline, CDR1 is LGHNA and CDR2 is YNFKEQ. The CDR3 covers 15 residues. V shed 4 bases and J 5 bases; nucleotides not matched to a gene: 6. CDR3 DNA: TGTGCCAGCAGCCCAGCGGGAGGGCTTGTAGATACGCAGTATTTT. Protein sequence: CASSPAGGLVDTQYF.

About this clonotype itself: A much larger clone is a single base away; this may be a read error. The chain joins TRBV9 to TRBJ2-2; D remains ambiguous. Germline CDR1 and CDR2: SGDLS and YYNGEE. The CDR3 contains 12 residues. The ends were cut back, 0 bases at V and 9 bases at J, with 6 bases in the middle. The CDR3 is CASSVDVRELFF. The CDR3 DNA is TGTGCCAGCAGCGTAGATGTCAGGGAGCTGTTTTTT.

This rearrangement joins TRBV3-1 to TRBJ1-5, with 8 bases fitting TRBD1. The CDR3 extends over 15 amino acids. In germline, CDR1 is LGHDT, CDR2 YNNKEL (reference sequence). The ends lost 1 base at V and 5 bases at J; junction bases unmatched: 4. The DNA of the CDR3 is TGTGCCAGCAGCCAAGGACAGGGGATCGATCAGCCCCAGCATTTT. This translates into CASSQGQGIDQPQHF.

This clonotype was recorded many times. The chain carries TRBV5-4 and TRBJ1-5; D uncertain. The germline CDR1 and CDR2 sequences are SGHNT and YYREEE (reference sequence). V lost 4 bases to trimming and J lost 4 bases, with 9 bases between them. The CDR3 sequence is 13 residues long. CDR3 nucleotides: TGTGCCAGCAGCCTGGACGGTAATCAGCCCCAGCATTTT. It yields the protein CASSLDGNQPQHF.

The chain couples TRBV5-1 to TRBJ2-5; D remains unclear. The CDR3 runs to 12 residues. Germline V lookup: CDR1 SGHRS, CDR2 YFSETQ. Trimming shortened V by 0 bases and J by 3 bases, and 3 bases separated the two germline ends. The CDR3 region is CASSLGKETQYF. DNA of the CDR3: TGCGCCAGCAGCTTGGGGAAAGAGACCCAGTACTTC.

There are many counts of this clonotype. The V call is TRBV7-3, the J call TRBJ2-5; TRBD2 might be the D (7 bases). V lost 4 bases and J lost 4, with 16 bases in between. Germline assignment: CDR1 SGHTA and CDR2 FQGTGA. The CDR3 covers 15 residues. This CDR3 is CASSSGGGRAETQYF. The CDR3 region has the DNA TGTGCCAGCAGCTCGGGGGGCGGCAGGGCAGAGACCCAGTACTTC.

This clonotype was detected ten times or more. DNA for the CDR3: TGTGCCAGCAGCTTAAACGGTTACGAGCAGTACTTC. Translated, it gives CASSLNGYEQYF. The V and J genes are TRBV7-8 and TRBJ2-7; D is uncertain. Trimming left V 2 bases short and J 4 bases short, with 6 bases between. Germline values: CDR1 SGHVS, CDR2 FQNEAQ. CDR3 length equals 12 residues.

The chain combines TRBV5-1 with TRBJ1-1; 9 bases align to TRBD1. The CDR3 is 15 residues long. The V gene end was trimmed by 4 bases and the J gene end by 7 bases; junction bases not matched to a gene: 11. In germline, CDR1 is SGHRS, CDR2 YFSETQ. The CDR3 is CASSITGTGSREAFF. The CDR3 DNA sequence: TGCGCCAGCAGCATAACCGGGACAGGGAGCCGTGAAGCTTTCTTT.

This clonotype came up a few times. The chain links TRBV27 to TRBJ2-3; 7 bases fit TRBD2. This CDR3 has 14 residues. Looked up from germline, CDR1 is MNHEY and CDR2 is SMNVEV (reference sequence). V lost 7 bases to trimming and J lost 7 bases; unmatched junction nucleotides: 11. CDR3 in amino acids: CASTSHGGTYTQYF. CDR3 nucleotide sequence: TGTGCCAGCACATCACACGGGGGGACTTATACGCAGTATTTT.

The table lists this clonotype with a few counts. The gene calls are TRBV7-2 and TRBJ2-7, with D tentatively TRBD2 (5 bases). CDR1 and CDR2 (germline): SGHTA, FQGNSA. This CDR3 has 12 residues. Trimming took 1 base from V and 4 from J, leaving 5 bases between them. CDR3 region: CASSLGTYEQYF. The CDR3 coding sequence is TGTGCCAGCAGCTTAGGGACTTACGAGCAGTACTTC.

In this sample, this clonotype turned up many times. J is TRBJ1-6 and V is TRBV3-1; 7 bases fit TRBD1. CDR1 and CDR2 from the germline V gene are LGHDT and YNNKEL (reference sequence). The V and J ends lost 2 bases and 7 bases, in that order; junction bases with no gene match: 14. The CDR3 length is 18 residues. The CDR3 reads CASSQPRQGRGLNSPLHF. CDR3 in DNA: TGTGCCAGCAGCCAACCTCGACAGGGTAGGGGCTTGAATTCACCCCTCCACTTT. Drawing the rest from reference TRBV3-1 and TRBJ1-6, the complete variable domain is DTAVSQTPKYLVTQMGNDKSIKCEQNLGHDTMYWYKQDSKKFLKIMFSYNNKELIINETVPNRFSPKSPDKAHLNLHINSLELGDSAVYFCASSQPRQGRGLNSPLHFGNGTRLTVT.

The DNA of the CDR3 is TGTGCCAGCAGCGTAGTCTCCGGACTAGCGGGGAAAGAGACCCAGTACTTC. It codes for CASSVVSGLAGKETQYF. The chain joins TRBV9 to TRBJ2-5, with 12 bases lining up with TRBD2. This CDR3 contains 17 residues. Germline values: CDR1 SGDLS, CDR2 YYNGEE. J lost 3 bases, V lost 0 bases, and 6 bases had no gene match.

This clonotype was seen more than once but under ten times. This chain uses TRBV9 with TRBJ2-7, with D tentatively TRBD1 (6 bases). This CDR3 spans 15 amino acids. Trimming stripped 0 bases from V and 1 base from J, with 11 bases between. Germline V gene sequence: CDR1 SGDLS, CDR2 YYNGEE. This CDR3 is CASSVEVGASYEQYF. DNA for the CDR3: TGTGCCAGCAGCGTAGAGGTGGGGGCGTCCTACGAGCAGTACTTC.

The chain joins TRBV3-1 to TRBJ1-6; no clear D. The germline V gene has CDR1 LGHDT and CDR2 YNNKEL (reference sequence). V was pared by 3 bases and J by 4 bases, with 7 bases between. This CDR3 contains 14 residues. The DNA of the CDR3 is TGTGCCAGCAGCCACGACCGGTATAATTCACCCCTCCACTTT. Translating it yields CASSHDRYNSPLHF.

The chain recombines TRBV2 with TRBJ2-2; weak D call: TRBD2 (6 bases). Germline V gene lookup returns CDR1 SNHLY and CDR2 FYNNEI. The CDR3 contains 14 residues. Trimming stripped 6 bases from V and 2 bases from J, with 10 bases between. CDR3 protein: CASSGLFNTGELFF. For the CDR3, the DNA is TGTGCCAGCAGCGGACTATTTAACACCGGGGAGCTGTTTTTT.

This sequence joins TRBV7-9 and TRBJ2-1, with a possible D match to TRBD2 (6 bases). Trimming cost V 0 bases and J 6 bases, with 12 bases left between them. CDR1 is SEHNR and CDR2 is FQNEAQ in the germline V gene (reference sequence). This CDR3 is 15 amino acids long. The DNA for the CDR3 is TGTGCCAGCAGCTTAGCGCGGGGACTGATCAATGAGCAGTTCTTC. It yields the protein CASSLARGLINEQFF.

This chain connects TRBV10-3 to TRBJ1-2; maybe TRBD1 (5 bases). Germline V gives CDR1 ENHRY, CDR2 SYGVKD. Trimming cost V 4 bases and J 2 bases, with 11 bases left between them. The CDR3 is made up of 14 amino acids. The CDR3: CAISGEGPNYGYTF. CDR3 DNA sequence: TGTGCCATCAGTGGCGAGGGACCCAACTATGGCTACACCTTC.

For this clonotype: A much more abundant neighbour one base away suggests this may be a read error. The V and J genes are TRBV5-6 and TRBJ2-7, with a possible D match to TRBD1 (5 bases). The CDR3 spans 13 residues. V lost 0 bases and J lost 2, with 6 bases in between. CDR1 is SGHDT and CDR2 is YYEEEE in the germline V gene. CDR3 sequence: CASSLGRAYEQYF. The CDR3 DNA reads TGTGCCAGCAGCTTGGGCAGGGCCTACGAGCAGTACTTC.

Ten or more counts support this clonotype. The genes are TRBV6-1 and TRBJ2-1, with D perhaps matching TRBD1 (5 bases). Between the trimmed V and J ends, which lost 3 bases and 3 bases, there was a span of 12 bases. The germline CDR1 and CDR2 sequences are MNHNS and SASEGT. The CDR3 runs to 15 residues. The CDR3 DNA follows: TGTGCCAGCAGTGAGAGACCAGGGAACTACAATGAGCAGTTCTTC. Translated: CASSERPGNYNEQFF.

This clonotype turned up a few times. The rearrangement joins TRBV7-8 to TRBJ2-3; D is unclear. The V gene lost 1 base and the J gene lost 0 bases, with 8 bases spanning the gap. This CDR3 spans 15 amino acids. The V gene's germline CDR1 is SGHVS and CDR2 FQNEAQ. CDR3 loop: CASSLEVSSTDTQYF. The CDR3, as DNA: TGTGCCAGCAGCTTAGAGGTCAGCAGCACAGATACGCAGTATTTT.

This chain connects TRBV6-1 to TRBJ2-7, with D possibly called TRBD1 or TRBD2 (5 bases each). Germline CDR1 is MNHNS and CDR2 is SASEGT. Trimming shortened V by 5 bases and J by 1 base, and 15 bases separated the two germline ends. CDR3 size: 15 residues. CDR3 DNA sequence: TGTGCCAGCAGTACCTTATGGGGGTGGTCCTACGAGCAGTACTTC. This gives the protein CASSTLWGWSYEQYF.

This clonotype was recorded many times. The chain links TRBV28 to TRBJ2-3; TRBD2 aligns across 13 bases. This CDR3 contains 17 residues. V trimming: 5 bases; J trimming: 6 bases; junction bases outside the gene matches: 11. Germline V gene data show CDR1 as MDHEN and CDR2 as SYDVKM. The CDR3 loop is CASSPSGLAGPGDTQYF. The CDR3 DNA reads as TGTGCCAGCAGTCCCTCGGGACTAGCGGGGCCCGGGGATACGCAGTATTTT.